A selection of T cell receptor beta chains follows, all from one sample in a study of blood T cell repertoires in COVID-19. Data came from immunoSEQ multiplex PCR; TCRdb stores just in-frame clones and leaves some out. The repertoire consists of a few hundred thousand clones, with 80% to 90% occurring once and the leading ten covering about 1.2%. Material for sequencing was peripheral blood. These receptors were taken from a woman between 50 and 59 years old with acute or convalescent COVID-19. CDR3s include the opening cysteine and the closing phenylalanine or tryptophan. D genes are given only for firm matches. Size is stated for part of the rows, as once, few or many counts, or as a class when the clone is expanded.

D gene | J gene | V gene | clone size | CDR3 DNA | CDR3 protein
. | TRBJ2-2 | TRBV7-3 | . | TGTGCCAGCAGCGCGGGGACGGCGGGAGGGGAGCTGTTTTTT | CASSAGTAGGELFF
. | TRBJ2-3 | TRBV24-1 | few | TGTGCCACCAGTGACGCTCGGACTGCCACGCAGTATTTT | CATSDARTATQYF
TRBD1 | TRBJ1-4 | TRBV15 | . | TGTGCCACCAGCGGGTCCGGGACAGCTAATGAAAAACTGTTTTTT | CATSGSGTANEKLFF
TRBD1 | TRBJ1-1 | TRBV5-6 | few | TGTGCCAGCAGCTTCTCAGGGGGCGCGAACACTGAAGCTTTCTTT | CASSFSGGANTEAFF
TRBD2 | TRBJ2-1 | TRBV11-2 | . | TGTGCCAGCAGCTTAGGGCCTAGCGGGAGGACGGTTGGTGAGCAGTTCTTC | CASSLGPSGRTVGEQFF
TRBD2 | TRBJ2-1 | TRBV4-3 | once | TGCGCCAGCAGCCAAGATCGTACGGGAGGGCTATACAATGAGCAGTTCTTC | CASSQDRTGGLYNEQFF
TRBD1 | TRBJ1-2 | TRBV5-1 | . | TGCGCCAGCAGCTGGGACAGCTACTATGGCTACACCTTC | CASSWDSYYGYTF
. | TRBJ2-2 | TRBV11-2 | . | TGTGCCAGCAGCTTATCCAGGGCAAACACCGGGGAGCTGTTTTTT | CASSLSRANTGELFF
. | TRBJ2-5 | TRBV14 | . | TGTGCCAGCAGCGAGGGACTTGGGGAGACCCAGTACTTC | CASSEGLGETQYF
TRBD2 | TRBJ2-3 | TRBV7-9 | once | TGTGCCAGCAGCCTGACTAGCGGGAAACCAGATACGCAGTATTTT | CASSLTSGKPDTQYF
. | TRBJ1-2 | TRBV27 | . | TGTGCCAGCAGTGGAGCATTGGATGGCTACACCTTC | CASSGALDGYTF
. | TRBJ2-2 | TRBV24-1 | once | TGTGCCACCAGTGATTCCTACCCCACCGGGGAGCTGTTTTTT | CATSDSYPTGELFF
. | TRBJ1-4 | TRBV2 | . | TGTGCCAGCAGTGGGTACCGGGACTCAGATGAAAAACTGTTTTTT | CASSGYRDSDEKLFF
TRBD2 | TRBJ2-7 | TRBV27 | . | TGTGCCAGCAGGCCTAGCGGGAGTAGGGCCTACGAGCAGTACTTC | CASRPSGSRAYEQYF
. | TRBJ2-2 | TRBV7-2 | . | TGTGCCAGCAGCCTCCTCTTTGGGGGGGGGCGGACCGGGGAGCTGTTTTTT | CASSLLFGGGRTGELFF